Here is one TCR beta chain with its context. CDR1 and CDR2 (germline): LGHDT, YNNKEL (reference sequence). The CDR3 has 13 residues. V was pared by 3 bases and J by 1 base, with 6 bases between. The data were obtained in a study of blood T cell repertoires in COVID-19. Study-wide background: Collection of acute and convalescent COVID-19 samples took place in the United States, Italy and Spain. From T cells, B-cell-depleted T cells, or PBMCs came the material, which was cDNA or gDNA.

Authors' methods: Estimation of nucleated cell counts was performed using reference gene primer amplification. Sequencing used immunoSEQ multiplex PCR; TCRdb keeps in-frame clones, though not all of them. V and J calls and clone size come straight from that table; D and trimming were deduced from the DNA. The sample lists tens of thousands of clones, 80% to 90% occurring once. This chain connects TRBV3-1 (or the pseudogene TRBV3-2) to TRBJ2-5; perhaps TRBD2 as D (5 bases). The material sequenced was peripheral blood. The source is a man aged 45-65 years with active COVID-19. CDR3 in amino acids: CASSHLAQETQYF. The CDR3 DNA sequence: TGTGCCAGCAGCCATCTAGCCCAAGAGACCCAGTACTTC.